This T cell receptor beta chain is drawn from a study of Graves' ophthalmopathy and Graves' hyperthyroidism. In its sample, this clonotype was seen many times. A clone one base away is much larger, so this may be a read error. The missing conserved phenylalanine or tryptophan at the end of this CDR3 makes a read error likely. Trimming pared 7 bases from V and 3 bases from J, leaving 9 bases between. CDR3 length: 12 amino acids. Ophthalmopathy-affected donors exhibited moderate-to-severe activity, CAS ≥3, NOSPECS ≥4, and duration under 3 months. Fresh peripheral blood (about 9 ml) yielded the PBMCs. Scientists amplified the TCR beta CDR3 regions from RNA transcripts. A first-round RT-PCR used HTBI primers, followed by a second-round multiplex PCR. One entry per CDR3 protein results from TCRdb running MiXCR on the multiplex PCR reads. The table lists roughly 230,000 distinct CDR3 sequences, 20% to 25% of them singletons.

Sequencing was carried out using peripheral blood. V is TRBV12-3 or TRBV12-4 and J is TRBJ1-1; D unclear. This TCR came from a woman in her fifties or sixties with Graves' ophthalmopathy. The CDR3 DNA reads as TGTGCCAGCACCTCGCGGTACACTGAAGCTTTCCTT. Its translation is CASTSRYTEAFL.